Sequencing of this TCR beta chain was carried out in a study of T cells in Graves' hyperthyroidism and ophthalmopathy. Study-level background: Blood was drawn when the patient was first diagnosed and still untreated.

The CDR3 runs 13 residues. Looked up from germline, CDR1 is SGHTA and CDR2 is FQGNSA. V lost 9 bases, J lost 5 bases, and 6 bases stayed unmatched. Patients affected by ophthalmopathy presented a Clinical Activity Score of at least 3, a NOSPECS grade of at least 4, and disease duration below 3 months. What was amplified from RNA transcripts were TCR beta CDR3 regions. Carried out on the TCR CDR3, a first-round RT-PCR used the HTBI primer set. MiXCR, run by TCRdb on the multiplex PCR reads, gives a single entry per CDR3 protein. The data contain roughly 520,000 distinct CDR3 sequences, roughly 25% of them singletons. There are many counts of this clonotype.

V usage is TRBV7-2 and J usage is TRBJ1-5; TRBD1 matches 8 bases. The sequenced material came from blood. The source of this sequence is a woman in her twenties or thirties with Graves' ophthalmopathy. The CDR3 loop is CASNGQGDQPQHF. CDR3 bases: TGTGCCAGTAATGGACAGGGAGATCAGCCCCAGCATTTT.